The rows below give T cell receptor beta chains drawn from one sample of a study of blood T cell repertoires in COVID-19. TCRdb's table, derived via immunoSEQ multiplex PCR, lists solely in-frame clones and lacks some. Of about 100,000 clones in the sample, roughly 87% are singletons; the top ten hold roughly 7.4%. Input material: peripheral blood. These receptors were obtained from a man aged 25-40 years in a cohort sampled during active COVID-19. Both conserved end residues are part of each CDR3. D genes are given only for firm matches. Rows may omit the clone size; those that give it use once, few, many or a size class.

abundance	d_gene	v_gene	j_gene	CDR3aa	CDR3nt
NA	NA	TRBV6-5	TRBJ1-5	CASSDRTDNQPQHF	TGTGCCAGCAGCGATCGGACAGACAATCAGCCCCAGCATTTT
few	TRBD2	TRBV5-6	TRBJ2-7	CASSLTSGGTYEQYF	TGTGCCAGCAGCTTGACTAGCGGGGGAACCTACGAGCAGTACTTC
few	TRBD2	TRBV6-4	TRBJ2-1	CASSDLTSGGDEQFF	TGTGCCAGCAGTGACCTGACTAGCGGGGGTGATGAGCAGTTCTTC
NA	TRBD2	TRBV7-2	TRBJ2-1	CASSLVAGASGDEQFF	TGTGCCAGCAGCTTAGTAGCGGGGGCTTCGGGGGATGAGCAGTTCTTC
NA	TRBD2	TRBV20-1	TRBJ2-5	CSASASAGGRQTQYF	TGCAGTGCTAGTGCCTCAGCGGGGGGGCGGCAGACCCAGTACTTC
NA	TRBD1	TRBV3-1/TRBV3-2	TRBJ2-7	CASSQVTGARYEQYF	TGTGCCAGCAGCCAAGTGACAGGGGCCCGCTACGAGCAGTACTTC
NA	NA	TRBV2	TRBJ2-7	CASSDPAGALTYEQYF	TGTGCCAGCAGTGACCCTGCGGGGGCCCTAACCTACGAGCAGTACTTC
NA	NA	TRBV6-5	TRBJ1-5	CASSLQGRHQPQHF	TGTGCCAGCAGTTTACAGGGTCGCCATCAGCCCCAGCATTTT
NA	NA	TRBV30	TRBJ1-2	CAWSDMGLGYGYTF	TGTGCCTGGAGTGATATGGGGCTGGGCTATGGCTACACCTTC
once	NA	TRBV6-5	TRBJ2-7	CASRLGGARYEQYF	TGTGCCAGCAGACTGGGGGGGGCGCGGTACGAGCAGTACTTC
NA	NA	TRBV2	TRBJ1-3	CASEVAGVGRGNTIYF	TGTGCCAGCGAGGTCGCAGGGGTGGGCCGCGGAAACACCATATATTTT
NA	TRBD1	TRBV2	TRBJ2-7	CASSSDRGGSYEQYF	TGTGCCAGCAGTTCGGACAGGGGTGGTTCCTACGAGCAGTACTTC
NA	NA	TRBV11-2	TRBJ1-2	CASSTQGRGYTF	TGTGCCAGCAGCACACAGGGACGGGGCTACACCTTC
NA	NA	TRBV29-1	TRBJ2-6	CSVESRSGANVLTF	TGCAGCGTTGAGTCTCGCTCTGGGGCCAACGTCCTGACTTTC
NA	TRBD1	TRBV5-1	TRBJ1-3	CASSSGQASSAGNTIYF	TGCGCCAGCAGCTCCGGACAGGCGAGTTCGGCTGGAAACACCATATATTTT
NA	NA	TRBV10-1	TRBJ2-5	CASSEATGNRETQYF	TGCGCCAGCAGTGAGGCGACAGGAAACCGGGAGACCCAGTACTTC
NA	NA	TRBV29-1	TRBJ1-1	CSVRSGAGVMTEAFF	TGCAGCGTGAGGAGCGGGGCGGGGGTGATGACTGAAGCTTTCTTT
once	NA	TRBV5-6	TRBJ2-7	CASSLHGESSYEQYF	TGTGCCAGCAGCTTGCACGGGGAGAGCTCCTACGAGCAGTACTTC
few	NA	TRBV5-4	TRBJ2-7	CASSPSSYEQYF	TGTGCCAGCAGCCCTAGCTCCTACGAGCAGTACTTC
few	TRBD1	TRBV5-8	TRBJ2-7	CASRSTGVYEQYF	TGTGCCAGCAGGTCTACAGGGGTCTACGAGCAGTACTTC
NA	TRBD1	TRBV7-2	TRBJ2-7	CASSFDRGRYEQYF	TGTGCCAGCAGCTTTGACAGGGGGCGCTACGAGCAGTACTTC
NA	NA	TRBV5-4	TRBJ1-1	CASSLDGASANTEAFF	TGTGCCAGCAGCTTGGACGGAGCGAGTGCGAACACTGAAGCTTTCTTT
NA	NA	TRBV18	TRBJ2-2	CASSLTNSGTGELFF	TGTGCCAGCTCACTTACGAATTCGGGGACCGGGGAGCTGTTTTTT
NA	TRBD1	TRBV27	TRBJ1-5	CASSPTTGGDQPQHF	TGTGCCAGCAGTCCTACGACAGGGGGGGACCAGCCCCAGCATTTT
NA	TRBD1	TRBV19	TRBJ2-3	CATTGVRTDTQYF	TGTGCCACGACAGGGGTTCGCACAGATACGCAGTATTTT
NA	NA	TRBV5-6	TRBJ2-7	CASSPDRRYEQYF	TGTGCCAGCAGCCCAGACAGACGGTACGAGCAGTACTTC
few	TRBD1	TRBV11-3	TRBJ2-7	CASSLGTGGEQYF	TGTGCCAGCAGCCTCGGGACAGGGGGCGAGCAGTACTTC
NA	NA	TRBV5-1	TRBJ1-2	CASSLYAGAEDGYTF	TGCGCCAGCAGCTTATACGCAGGGGCGGAGGATGGCTACACCTTC
NA	TRBD1	TRBV4-1	TRBJ1-2	CASSRTGQDYGYTF	TGCGCCAGCAGCCGAACGGGACAGGACTATGGCTACACCTTC
NA	NA	TRBV6-2/TRBV6-3	TRBJ2-3	CASSYKGDFTDTQYF	TGTGCCAGCAGTTACAAAGGGGACTTCACAGATACGCAGTATTTT
NA	TRBD1	TRBV30	TRBJ2-7	CAWFPSRDRAYEQYF	TGTGCCTGGTTTCCTTCCCGGGACAGAGCCTACGAGCAGTACTTC
NA	NA	TRBV18	TRBJ2-6	CASSARIGAAGANVLTF	TGTGCCAGCTCAGCTCGGATTGGGGCAGCTGGGGCCAACGTCCTGACTTTC
NA	TRBD1	TRBV7-9	TRBJ2-7	CASSLGTGHSVDEQYF	TGTGCCAGCAGCCTAGGGACAGGGCATTCCGTCGACGAGCAGTACTTC
NA	TRBD2	TRBV5-1	TRBJ2-1	CASSELAGGRNEQFF	TGCGCCAGCAGCGAACTAGCGGGGGGGCGCAATGAGCAGTTCTTC
NA	NA	TRBV9	TRBJ1-2	CASSGGFNYGYTF	TGTGCCAGCAGCGGCGGATTTAACTATGGCTACACCTTC
NA	NA	TRBV6-1	TRBJ2-2	CASSEQGPPVTGELFF	TGTGCCAGCAGTGAACAGGGGCCTCCTGTCACCGGGGAGCTGTTTTTT
NA	TRBD2	TRBV19	TRBJ2-5	CASKISGGETQYF	TGTGCCAGTAAGATTAGCGGGGGGGAGACCCAGTACTTC
NA	NA	TRBV27	TRBJ1-1	CASNIGSTEAFF	TGTGCCAGCAACATCGGGAGCACTGAAGCTTTCTTT